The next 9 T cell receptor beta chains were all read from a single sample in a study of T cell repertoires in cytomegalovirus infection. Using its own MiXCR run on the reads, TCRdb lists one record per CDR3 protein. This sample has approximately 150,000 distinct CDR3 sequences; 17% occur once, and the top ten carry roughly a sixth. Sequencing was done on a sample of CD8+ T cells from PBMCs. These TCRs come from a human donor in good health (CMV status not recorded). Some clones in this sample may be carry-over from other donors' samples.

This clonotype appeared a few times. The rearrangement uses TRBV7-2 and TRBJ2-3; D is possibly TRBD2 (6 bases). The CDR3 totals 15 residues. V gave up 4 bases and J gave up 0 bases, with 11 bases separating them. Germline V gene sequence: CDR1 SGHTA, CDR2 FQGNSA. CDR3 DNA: TGTGCCAGCAGCTCGGTAGCGGCTAGCACAGATACGCAGTATTTT. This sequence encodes CASSSVAASTDTQYF.

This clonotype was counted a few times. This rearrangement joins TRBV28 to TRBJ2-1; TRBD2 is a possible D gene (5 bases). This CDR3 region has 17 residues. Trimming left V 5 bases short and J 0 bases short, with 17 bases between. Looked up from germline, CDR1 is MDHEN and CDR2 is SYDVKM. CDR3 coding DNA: TGTGCCAGCAGTCACCCCATTCGGGGTAGCTCCTACAATGAGCAGTTCTTC. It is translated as CASSHPIRGSSYNEQFF.

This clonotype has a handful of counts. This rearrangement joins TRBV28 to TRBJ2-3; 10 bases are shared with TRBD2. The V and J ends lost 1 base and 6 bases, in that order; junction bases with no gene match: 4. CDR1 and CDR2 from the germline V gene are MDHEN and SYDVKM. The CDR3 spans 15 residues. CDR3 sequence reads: CASSLSSGRADTQYF. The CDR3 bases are TGTGCCAGCAGTTTATCGAGCGGGAGGGCTGATACGCAGTATTTT.

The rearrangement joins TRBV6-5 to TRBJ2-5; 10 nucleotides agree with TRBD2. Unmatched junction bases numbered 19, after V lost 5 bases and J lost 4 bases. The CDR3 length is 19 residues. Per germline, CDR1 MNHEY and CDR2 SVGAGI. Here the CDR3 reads CASSLPDRASGRWGETQYF. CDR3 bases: TGTGCCAGCAGTCTACCTGACAGAGCTAGCGGGAGATGGGGAGAGACCCAGTACTTC.

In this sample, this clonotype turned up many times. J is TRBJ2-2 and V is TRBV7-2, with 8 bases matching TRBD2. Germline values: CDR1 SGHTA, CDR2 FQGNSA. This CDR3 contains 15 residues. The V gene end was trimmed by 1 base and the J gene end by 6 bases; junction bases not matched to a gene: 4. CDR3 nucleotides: TGTGCCAGCAGCTTAGAAGCGGGGGTTGCCGGGGAGCTGTTTTTT. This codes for CASSLEAGVAGELFF.

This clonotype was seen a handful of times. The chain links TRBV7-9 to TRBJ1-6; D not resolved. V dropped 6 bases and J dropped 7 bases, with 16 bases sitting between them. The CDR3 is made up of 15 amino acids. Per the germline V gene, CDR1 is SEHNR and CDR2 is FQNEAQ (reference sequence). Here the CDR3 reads CASRGLEGSNSPLHF. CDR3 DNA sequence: TGTGCCAGCAGAGGTTTGGAGGGATCGAATTCACCCCTCCACTTT.

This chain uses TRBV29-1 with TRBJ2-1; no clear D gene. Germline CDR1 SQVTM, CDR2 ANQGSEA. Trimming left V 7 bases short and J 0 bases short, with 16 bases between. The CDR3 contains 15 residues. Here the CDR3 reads CSAPLGKSSYNEQFF. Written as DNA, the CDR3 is TGCAGCGCCCCTCTTGGGAAGAGCTCCTACAATGAGCAGTTCTTC.

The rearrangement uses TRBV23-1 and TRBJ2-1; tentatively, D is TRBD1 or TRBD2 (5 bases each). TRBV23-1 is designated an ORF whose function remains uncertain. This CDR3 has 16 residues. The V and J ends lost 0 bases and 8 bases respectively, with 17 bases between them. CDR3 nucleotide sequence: TGCGCCAGCAGTCAATCGTCCAGGGAAGTGGGGGATGAGCAGTTCTTC. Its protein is CASSQSSREVGDEQFF.

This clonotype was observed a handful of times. The CDR3 protein is CASSHHLGTYLLEQFF. CDR3 bases: TGTGCCAGCAGCCATCATCTCGGGACCTACCTTCTAGAGCAGTTCTTC. The rearrangement joins TRBV7-8 to TRBJ2-1; D could derive from TRBD1 or TRBD2 (5 bases each). V gave up 5 bases and J gave up 10 bases, with 24 bases separating them. The CDR3 has 16 residues. Germline CDR1 is SGHVS and CDR2 is FQNEAQ.